The 6 T cell receptor beta chains below all came from one sample that was sequenced in a study of cytotoxic CD8 clonotypes in ibrutinib-treated CLL. Only in-frame clones appear in the TCRdb table, and some are missing; sequencing was by immunoSEQ multiplex PCR. Of 330,000 or so clones in the sample, over 60% are singletons; the top ten hold approximately 6%. The sample was PBMCs, taken after 36 months of ibrutinib treatment. Every receptor here comes from a human donor with chronic lymphocytic leukemia.

In its sample, this clone was seen once. The rearrangement uses TRBV7-2 and TRBJ2-1, with 8 bases aligning to TRBD2. The V gene end was trimmed by 0 bases and the J gene end by 7 bases; junction bases not matched to a gene: 11. Germline V gives CDR1 SGHTA, CDR2 FQGNSA. This CDR3 has 17 residues. The CDR3 protein is CASSLARRTSRKNEQFF. CDR3 coding DNA: TGTGCCAGCAGCTTAGCGCGGAGGACTAGCAGGAAGAATGAGCAGTTCTTC.

This clone occurred a few times. The J gene is TRBJ1-5, the V gene TRBV28, with D possibly being TRBD1 (5 bases). This CDR3 is 16 amino acids long. The V gene lost 10 bases and the J gene lost 1 base, with 20 bases spanning the gap. The germline CDR1 and CDR2 sequences are MDHEN and SYDVKM. The CDR3 here is CATRFPSGKSNQPQHF. In nucleotides, the CDR3 is TGTGCCACTAGATTCCCTTCAGGGAAGAGCAATCAGCCCCAGCATTTT.

The V gene is TRBV28, the J gene TRBJ1-4, with 9 positions matching TRBD1. CDR1 and CDR2 from the germline V gene are MDHEN and SYDVKM. J lost 8 bases, V lost 5 bases, and 12 bases had no gene match. This CDR3 comprises 16 residues. The CDR3 reads CASSASAGTGIEKLFF. The CDR3 DNA follows: TGTGCCAGCAGTGCCTCCGCCGGGACAGGGATCGAAAAACTGTTTTTT.

This sequence joins TRBV29-1 and TRBJ2-7, with 8 nucleotides matching TRBD1. J lost 4 bases, V lost 6 bases, and 14 bases had no gene match. CDR1 is SQVTM and CDR2 is ANQGSEA in the germline V gene. The CDR3 loop spans 15 amino acids. The CDR3 DNA follows: TGCAGCGTGAATAGAGGGACAGGCGTTTCGTACGAGCAGTACTTC. Amino acid sequence: CSVNRGTGVSYEQYF.

This rearrangement joins TRBV28 to TRBJ2-3; D not resolved. The CDR3 has 14 amino acids. V was clipped by 5 bases and J by 4 bases, with 13 bases between them. The germline V gene has CDR1 MDHEN and CDR2 SYDVKM. In nucleotides, the CDR3 is TGTGCCAGCAGTGAAGGACGGAAAGCAGATACGCAGTATTTT. Its protein is CASSEGRKADTQYF.

The gene calls are TRBV29-1 and TRBJ2-4, with 7 positions matching TRBD1. With 7 bases clipped from V and 0 bases from J, the junction kept 15 bases outside the gene matches. Germline assignment: CDR1 SQVTM and CDR2 ANQGSEA. This CDR3 contains 17 residues. CDR3 in amino acids: CSAKDRTERLAKNIQYF. CDR3 sequence (DNA): TGCAGCGCCAAGGACAGGACGGAACGATTAGCCAAAAACATTCAGTACTTC.